The 20 T cell receptor beta chains given below trace back to one sample, sequenced in a study of blood T cell repertoires in COVID-19. Assay: immunoSEQ multiplex PCR; the TCRdb copy retains only in-frame clones and omits some. In the table there are a few hundred thousand clones, about 83% of which are singletons. The specimen was PBMCs or T cells enriched from blood (not recorded which). These receptor sequences come from a woman aged 50 to 60 who had recovered from COVID-19.

The V gene is TRBV10-3, the J gene TRBJ2-1; TRBD2 might be the D (6 bases). Trimming pared 0 bases from V and 5 bases from J, leaving 14 bases between. The V gene's germline CDR1 is ENHRY and CDR2 SYGVKD. The CDR3 loop spans 16 amino acids. CDR3 nucleotide sequence: TGTGCCATCAGTGAGTCGCGGGATGGAGGGGACAATGAGCAGTTCTTC. Its translation: CAISESRDGGDNEQFF.

This chain joins TRBV12-3 or TRBV12-4 and TRBJ1-2; D ambiguous. V dropped 3 bases and J dropped 6 bases, with 5 bases sitting between them. The CDR3 covers 11 residues. The CDR3 nucleotides read TGTGCCAGCAGTTTTTCGGATGGCTACACCTTC. Protein sequence: CASSFSDGYTF.

The chain has TRBV19 and TRBJ1-2; D unclear. The CDR3 loop spans 16 amino acids. Germline CDR1 LNHDA, CDR2 SQIVND (reference sequence). V was clipped by 5 bases and J by 2 bases, with 18 bases between them. CDR3 DNA: TGTGCCAGTAGTCTCCCTCAGAACAGTCTGAACTATGGCTACACCTTC. This gives the protein CASSLPQNSLNYGYTF.

The rearrangement uses TRBV5-8 and TRBJ2-1, with 8 bases aligning to TRBD1. CDR3 length equals 15 residues. Trimming at V came to 4 bases and at J to 6 bases, leaving 9 bases not matched to a gene. Per the germline V gene, CDR1 is SGHTS and CDR2 is YDEGEE. CDR3 protein: CASSRTGNIGNEQFF. The DNA for the CDR3 is TGTGCCAGCAGCAGGACAGGGAACATAGGCAATGAGCAGTTCTTC.

This CDR3 reads CASSPRGGGNEQFF. CDR3 DNA sequence: TGTGCCAGCAGCCCGCGGGGGGGCGGGAATGAGCAGTTCTTC. The V and J genes are TRBV3-1 (or the pseudogene TRBV3-2) and TRBJ2-1; 9 nucleotides line up with TRBD2. Germline V gives CDR1 LGHDT, CDR2 YNNKEL (reference sequence). V lost 4 bases, J lost 7 bases, and 5 bases stayed unmatched. The CDR3 spans 14 residues.

This clone occurred a few times. For the CDR3, the DNA is TGTGCCAGCAGCCACCTACAGGGTTACACTGAAGCTTTCTTT. It is translated as CASSHLQGYTEAFF. The chain couples TRBV14 to TRBJ1-1, with D possibly being TRBD1 (6 bases). V was shortened by 3 bases and J by 3 bases, with 11 bases between the two germline ends. CDR3 length: 14 residues. From germline, CDR1 is SGHDN and CDR2 FVKESK.

The chain has TRBV7-9 and TRBJ1-2; 8 positions match TRBD1. This CDR3 spans 15 amino acids. Germline CDR1 SEHNR, CDR2 FQNEAQ (reference sequence). The ends lost 0 bases at V and 8 bases at J; junction bases unmatched: 8. The CDR3 sequence is CASSLAGTGLGGYTF. The CDR3 DNA sequence: TGTGCCAGCAGCTTAGCCGGGACAGGACTGGGGGGCTACACCTTC.

In regard to this clone: The identical CDR3 is also encoded by other nucleotide sequences in the sample. The rearrangement links TRBV27 to TRBJ1-5; the D gene is possibly TRBD1 (6 bases). Trimming removed 6 bases from V and 5 bases from J, with 11 bases in between. There are 13 residues in the CDR3. The germline CDR1 and CDR2 sequences are MNHEY and SMNVEV (reference sequence). CDR3 nucleotides: TGTGCCAGCAGCCTTGCAGGGGATCAGCCCCAGCATTTT. It encodes CASSLAGDQPQHF.

The chain links TRBV9 to TRBJ2-1, with a tentative D call TRBD1 (6 bases). CDR3 size: 13 residues. The V end lost 4 bases, the J end lost 2 bases, and 7 bases lay between the germline ends. CDR1 is SGDLS and CDR2 is YYNGEE in the germline V gene. CDR3 region: CASSQGTYNEQFF. DNA for the CDR3: TGTGCCAGCAGCCAGGGGACCTACAATGAGCAGTTCTTC.

The gene calls are TRBV6-5 and TRBJ2-7; D is possibly TRBD1 (7 bases). CDR3 length equals 14 residues. The germline gives CDR1 MNHEY, CDR2 SVGAGI. Trimming took off 6 bases at V and 5 bases at J, with 17 bases between the two ends. The CDR3 sequence is CASSGQAGLNEQYF. CDR3 bases: TGTGCCAGCAGCGGACAGGCTGGACTAAACGAGCAGTACTTC.

In its sample, this clone was seen once. The chain recombines TRBV19 with TRBJ1-2; 7 nucleotides match TRBD1. V shed 4 bases, J shed 7 bases, and the junction held 6 bases outside the gene matches. The CDR3 is 13 amino acids. The germline V gene encodes CDR1 LNHDA and CDR2 SQIVND (reference sequence). The CDR3 here is CASSTGQAGGYTF. The DNA for the CDR3 is TGTGCCAGTAGTACCGGACAGGCGGGTGGCTACACCTTC.

The rearrangement uses TRBV5-4 and TRBJ1-2, with 7 nucleotides matching TRBD1. The CDR3 totals 13 residues. Germline V gene sequence: CDR1 SGHNT, CDR2 YYREEE (reference sequence). V was clipped by 5 bases and J by 8 bases; unmatched bases: 9. In DNA form, the CDR3 reads TGTGCCAGCAGTCTTACAGGGGCCAGGGGCTACACCTTC. The encoded protein is CASSLTGARGYTF. Variable domain in full (rest from reference TRBV5-4 and TRBJ1-2): ETGVTQSPTHLIKTRGQQVTLRCSSQSGHNTVSWYQQALGQGPQFIFQYYREEENGRGNFPPRFSGLQFPNYSSELNVNALELDDSALYLCASSLTGARGYTFGSGTRLTVV.

The chain has TRBV10-3 and TRBJ1-5; a possible D gene is TRBD1 (5 bases). Germline CDR1 reads ENHRY; CDR2 reads SYGVKD. Trimming removed 5 bases from V and 6 bases from J, with 11 bases in between. The CDR3 extends over 13 amino acids. CDR3: CAISKGYGQPQHF. CDR3 DNA: TGTGCCATCAGTAAGGGGTATGGTCAGCCCCAGCATTTT.

This chain connects TRBV5-1 to TRBJ2-5, with D hard to call. The germline V gene encodes CDR1 SGHRS and CDR2 YFSETQ. Trimming pared 4 bases from V and 1 base from J, leaving 11 bases between. The CDR3 covers 14 residues. The CDR3 DNA is TGCGCCAGCAGCACAGATAGTAGCCAAGAGACCCAGTACTTC. Protein sequence: CASSTDSSQETQYF.

The chain recombines TRBV19 with TRBJ1-2; a weak D match, TRBD1 (6 bases). Germline loops: CDR1 LNHDA, CDR2 SQIVND (reference sequence). This CDR3 spans 14 amino acids. Trimming left V 6 bases short and J 6 bases short, with 17 bases between. The chain's CDR3 is CASRQKPPGDGYTF. The CDR3 DNA reads TGTGCCAGTAGGCAGAAGCCCCCAGGGGATGGCTACACCTTC.

V and J are TRBV10-3 and TRBJ2-2; possibly TRBD1 for D (5 bases). The V and J ends lost 10 bases and 0 bases respectively, with 12 bases between them. The CDR3 is 14 residues long. Germline CDR1 and CDR2: ENHRY and SYGVKD. The CDR3 region has the DNA TGTGCCACCAAACAGGAGACGAACACCGGGGAGCTGTTTTTT. Encoded protein: CATKQETNTGELFF.

This clone has more than one count but fewer than ten. It is unclear where the CDR3 begins or ends on the DNA, so no DNA is shown, and the CDR3 is as TCRdb lists it. The gene calls are TRBV7-3 and TRBJ1-1. Looked up from germline, CDR1 is SGHTA and CDR2 is FQGTGA. The CDR3 extends over 13 residues, inclusive of both ends. CDR3 loop: CASSFGPGREAFF.

The V gene is TRBV24-1, the J gene TRBJ2-3; 10 nucleotides align to TRBD2. V lost 5 bases and J lost 5; bases outside the gene matches: 12. CDR1 KGHDR and CDR2 SFDVKD come from the germline V gene. The CDR3 sequence is 17 residues long. The CDR3 reads CATSGSSSGGSGDTQYF. The DNA of the CDR3 is TGTGCCACCAGTGGCAGCTCTAGCGGGGGTTCGGGAGATACGCAGTATTTT.

The chain has TRBV15 and TRBJ1-3; tentative D call: TRBD1 (6 bases). CDR1 LNHNV and CDR2 YYDKDF come from the germline V gene (reference sequence). V was cut by 1 base and J by 3 bases, with 13 bases left in between. The CDR3 loop spans 16 amino acids. In DNA, the CDR3 is TGTGCCACCAGCAGAGGAAACGCAGGGGTTGGAAACACCATATATTTT. Residues: CATSRGNAGVGNTIYF.

V usage is TRBV27 and J usage is TRBJ1-5, with 9 nucleotides matching TRBD1. The CDR3 is 14 residues long. Germline trimming cut 8 bases from V and 4 bases from J; bases unmatched to any gene: 6. The germline gives CDR1 MNHEY, CDR2 SMNVEV (reference sequence). CDR3 nucleotide sequence: TGTGCCAGCTCGGGACAGGGAACGAATCAGCCCCAGCATTTT. It specifies CASSGQGTNQPQHF.